This TCR beta chain appears in the sequencing data of a study of blood T cells in healthy people across ages. This CDR3 comprises 16 residues. Germline V gene sequence: CDR1 MDHEN, CDR2 SYDVKM. J was trimmed by 0 bases and V by 5 bases; bases with no gene match: 7. Using a J-beta primer mix together with a sample-barcoded 5' primer, a second PCR was run for about 7 to 12 cycles. Each cDNA was tagged by a template-switch adaptor containing 12 random nucleotides. TCRdb ran MiXCR on the 5' RACE reads and lists one entry per CDR3 protein. The sample has 1.5 million to 2 million distinct CDR3 sequences, 28% seen once.

Sequenced input: blood. The rearrangement links TRBV28 to TRBJ2-7, with 10 bases aligning to TRBD2. The clonotype comes from a woman in her 30s in good health. The CDR3 sequence: CASSAELAGTSYEQYF. CDR3 bases: TGTGCCAGCAGTGCCGAACTAGCGGGAACCTCCTACGAGCAGTACTTC.